These T cell receptor beta chains were read from a single sample in a study of T-cell reconstitution after alpha-beta-depleted transplantation in children. From the PCR reads, TCRdb called clonotypes with MiXCR, one entry per CDR3 protein. Among more than 550,000 distinct CDR3 sequences, approximately 10% were seen once, and the ten largest hold 3.5% to 5%. This specimen was PBMCs from the stem cell graft donor, taken from the stem cell graft. The receptors shown here come from a human donor who donated a stem cell graft to a child with acute myeloid leukemia. CDR3s include the opening cysteine and the closing phenylalanine or tryptophan. The D gene is left open where the match is weak. Expanded clones are given a class, and other clones once, few, many or no size at all.

abundance | j_gene | v_gene | d_gene | CDR3nt | CDR3aa
few | TRBJ2-3 | TRBV7-2 | - | TGTGCCAGCAGCGTCCCGGCCGGGATTACGCAGTATTTT | CASSVPAGITQYF
many | TRBJ2-4 | TRBV14 | - | TGTGCCAGCAGCCACCCGGGACACATTCAGTACTTC | CASSHPGHIQYF
few | TRBJ2-1 | TRBV30 | - | TGTGCCTGGTCCCGCCAGGGAGTCTACAATGAGCAGTTCTTC | CAWSRQGVYNEQFF
many | TRBJ1-4 | TRBV5-1 | - | TGCGCCAGCAGCTTGGGCTTTAGGGAGCCTGAAAAACTGTTTTTT | CASSLGFREPEKLFF
- | TRBJ2-3 | TRBV28 | - | TGTGCCAGTTCCACGGCCGCCCCAGATACGCAGTATTTT | CASSTAAPDTQYF
many | TRBJ2-7 | TRBV28 | TRBD1 | TGTGCCAGCAGTGGACAGGGGAACGAGCAGTACTTC | CASSGQGNEQYF
many | TRBJ2-1 | TRBV15 | - | TGTGCCACCCTCGCCGGGGTGAAGAACAATGAGCAGTTCTTC | CATLAGVKNNEQFF
many | TRBJ2-3 | TRBV7-7 | - | TGTGCTAGCAGCTCTGGGTCGAGCACAGATACGCAGTATTTT | CASSSGSSTDTQYF
many | TRBJ2-7 | TRBV20-1 | - | TGCAGTGCTAGAGATTGGGGGGGCAGCTACTACGAGCAGTACTTC | CSARDWGGSYYEQYF
few | TRBJ1-1 | TRBV20-1 | - | TGCAGTGCTAGAGATAGGACATTGAACACTGAAGCTTTCTTT | CSARDRTLNTEAFF
- | TRBJ1-1 | TRBV15 | - | TGTGCCACCAGCAGAGGGAGGGGGGGGACTGAAGCTTTCTTT | CATSRGRGGTEAFF
- | TRBJ2-1 | TRBV19 | TRBD2 | TGTGCCAGTAGTCCCGGACTAGCGGGAGAGAATGAGCAGTTCTTC | CASSPGLAGENEQFF
once | TRBJ2-5 | TRBV5-1 | TRBD1 | TGCGCCAGCAGCTCCGATCTGACAGGGAAGCAAGAGACCCAGTACTTC | CASSSDLTGKQETQYF
few | TRBJ2-3 | TRBV29-1 | - | TGCAGCGTTGAAGTGGAGCGGCGCACAGATACGCAGTATTTT | CSVEVERRTDTQYF
many | TRBJ2-5 | TRBV7-2 | - | TGTGCCAGCAGCCCCCGTCCCAGAGAGACCCAGTACTTC | CASSPRPRETQYF
- | TRBJ1-1 | TRBV6-2/TRBV6-3 | - | TGTGCCAGCAGTAGTTGGACATTAGGGGCTGAAGCTTTCTTT | CASSSWTLGAEAFF
- | TRBJ2-1 | TRBV18 | TRBD1 | TGTGCCAGCTCACCCCTCGGGACAGATCTTTACAATGAGCAGTTCTTC | CASSPLGTDLYNEQFF
- | TRBJ1-6 | TRBV7-2 | - | TGTGCCAGCAGCGCCAAGGCGGGGGGCTCAGTGGGTTCACCCCTCCACTTT | CASSAKAGGSVGSPLHF
few | TRBJ1-2 | TRBV29-1 | - | TGCAGCGACCTGATGGGTCTTCGCTACACCTTC | CSDLMGLRYTF
- | TRBJ1-3 | TRBV18 | TRBD1 | TGTGCCAGCTCACGAGACAGGGGACCTGGAAACACCATATATTTT | CASSRDRGPGNTIYF
- | TRBJ2-7 | TRBV7-8 | - | TGTGCCAGCAGCTTTGGGGGCACGGCCTACGAGCAGTACTTC | CASSFGGTAYEQYF
many | TRBJ2-4 | TRBV29-1 | - | TGCAGCGTTGAAGAAGGTCAACTAGCCTCGGGAGACGGGGGCATTCAGTACTTC | CSVEEGQLASGDGGIQYF
many | TRBJ2-2 | TRBV5-1 | TRBD1 | TGCGCCAGTGGACAGGGGAACACCGGGGAGCTGTTTTTT | CASGQGNTGELFF
- | TRBJ2-7 | TRBV12-3/TRBV12-4 | TRBD2 | TGTGCCAGCGGTACCGGGACTAGCGTCTCCTACGAGCAGTACTTC | CASGTGTSVSYEQYF
many | TRBJ1-3 | TRBV29-1 | - | TGCAGCGTTGTTGACGACTGGGGCACCATATATTTT | CSVVDDWGTIYF
- | TRBJ1-6 | TRBV9 | - | TGTGCCAGCAGCGTCGGGCAGCTGAATTCACCCCTCCACTTT | CASSVGQLNSPLHF
few | TRBJ2-7 | TRBV7-9 | - | TGTGCCAGCAGCCCCCAAAGCCGCGAGCAGTACTTC | CASSPQSREQYF
- | TRBJ2-2 | TRBV29-1 | - | TGCAGCGGGGGTACCGACACCGGGGAGCTGTTTTTT | CSGGTDTGELFF
few | TRBJ2-3 | TRBV7-9 | TRBD2 | TGTGCCAGCAGCTTCCGGGACTACCTTACAGATACGCAGTATTTT | CASSFRDYLTDTQYF
few | TRBJ2-5 | TRBV27 | - | TGTGCCAGCAGTACCGGGACCCGTGGAGAGACCCAGTACTTC | CASSTGTRGETQYF
- | TRBJ2-4 | TRBV21-1 | - | TGTGCCAGCAGCAATCCGAGAGGGGCCAAAAACATTCAGTACTTC | CASSNPRGAKNIQYF
few | TRBJ1-1 | TRBV6-2/TRBV6-3 | - | TGTGCCAGCAGTAACCCCGGGGTAAGGACTGAAGCTTTCTTT | CASSNPGVRTEAFF
few | TRBJ1-5 | TRBV29-1 | TRBD1 | TGCAGCGTTGAGACAGGGCCCCGGGAGCCCCAGCATTTT | CSVETGPREPQHF
many | TRBJ2-7 | TRBV5-5 | - | TGTGCCAGCAGCTTTGCCGGCAGGGGCGAGCAGTACTTC | CASSFAGRGEQYF
many | TRBJ2-2 | TRBV20-1 | - | TGCAGTGCTAGAGATGGGGGCGGCCTCCTGAACACCGGGGAGCTGTTTTTT | CSARDGGGLLNTGELFF
- | TRBJ1-6 | TRBV12-3/TRBV12-4 | - | TGTGCCAGCAGTTCCGCGACGAGTTCACCCCTCCACTTT | CASSSATSSPLHF
many | TRBJ2-1 | TRBV20-1 | TRBD2 | TGCAGTGCCCGACGCGGGGGAGGGTTAACCTACAATGAGCAGTTCTTC | CSARRGGGLTYNEQFF
- | TRBJ2-7 | TRBV28 | - | TGTGCCAGCAGTTTTATAGGTGCCCACGAGCAGTACTTC | CASSFIGAHEQYF
few | TRBJ2-5 | TRBV28 | - | TGTGCCAGCAGTCCCGTGGAGCGCGAGCTTCAAGAGACCCAGTACTTC | CASSPVERELQETQYF
few | TRBJ2-3 | TRBV7-2 | - | TGTGCCAGCAGCTTTGGGGGTGGTAACACAGATACGCAGTATTTT | CASSFGGGNTDTQYF
many | TRBJ2-2 | TRBV24-1 | - | TGTGCCACCAGTGAGTTGGTCACCGGGGAGCTGTTTTTT | CATSELVTGELFF
- | TRBJ2-7 | TRBV5-1 | - | TGCGCCAGCAGCTTGAGAACAGGGCACGCCTACGAGCAGTACTTC | CASSLRTGHAYEQYF
many | TRBJ2-7 | TRBV6-1 | - | TGTGCCAGCAGTCCTCGGATATCAACGGGGGCCCCCTACGAGCAGTACTTC | CASSPRISTGAPYEQYF
- | TRBJ2-5 | TRBV2 | - | TGTGCCGTACGCGAGGGCAGGTACCAAGAGACCCAGTACTTC | CAVREGRYQETQYF
- | TRBJ1-4 | TRBV7-6 | - | TGTGCCAGCAGCTCGAGGACAGATAATGAAAAACTGTTTTTT | CASSSRTDNEKLFF
few | TRBJ2-2 | TRBV7-3 | TRBD2 | TGTGCCAGCAGCTTATCTAGCGGGAAAAACACCGGGGAGCTGTTTTTT | CASSLSSGKNTGELFF
- | TRBJ2-1 | TRBV4-1 | - | TGCGCCAGCAGCCAAGATCAGGCACCATTCAATGAGCAGTTCTTC | CASSQDQAPFNEQFF
- | TRBJ1-5 | TRBV4-1 | TRBD1 | TGCGCCAGCAGCCAAAAGAGCGGGACAGGCACAAGGGTGCCCCAGCATTTT | CASSQKSGTGTRVPQHF
- | TRBJ1-1 | TRBV18 | TRBD1 | TGTGCCAGCTCACCACTTCCAACAGGGGAGGCTGAAGCTTTCTTT | CASSPLPTGEAEAFF
few | TRBJ2-2 | TRBV3-1 | TRBD1 | TGTGCCTTCAGTTTACACAGGGGGCAAACTAGGAACACCGGGGAGCTGTTTTTT | CAFSLHRGQTRNTGELFF
- | TRBJ2-1 | TRBV29-1 | - | TGCAGCGTTGCAGCCCGGCAGATCAATGAGCAGTTCTTC | CSVAARQINEQFF
- | TRBJ2-3 | TRBV7-6 | - | TGTGCCAGCAGCTTAGTAGGAGGCCCAGATACGCAGTATTTT | CASSLVGGPDTQYF
many | TRBJ1-1 | TRBV7-6 | - | TGTGCCAGCAGCTTAGGAGACAAATCCGAAGCTTTCTTT | CASSLGDKSEAFF